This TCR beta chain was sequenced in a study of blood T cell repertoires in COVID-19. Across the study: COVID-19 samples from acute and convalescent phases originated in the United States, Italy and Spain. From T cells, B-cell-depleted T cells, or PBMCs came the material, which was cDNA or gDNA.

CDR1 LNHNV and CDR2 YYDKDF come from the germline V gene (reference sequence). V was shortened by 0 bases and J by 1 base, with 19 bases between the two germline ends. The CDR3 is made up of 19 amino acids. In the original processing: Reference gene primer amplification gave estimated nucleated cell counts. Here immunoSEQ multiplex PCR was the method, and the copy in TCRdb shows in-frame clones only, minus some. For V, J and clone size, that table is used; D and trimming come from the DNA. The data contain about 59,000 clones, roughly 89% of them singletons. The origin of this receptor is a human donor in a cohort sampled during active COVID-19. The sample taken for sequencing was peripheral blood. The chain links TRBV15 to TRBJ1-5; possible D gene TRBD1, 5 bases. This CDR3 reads CATSRDNVGGRVSNQPQHF. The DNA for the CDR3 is TGTGCCACCAGCAGAGATAACGTGGGGGGGAGGGTAAGCAATCAGCCCCAGCATTTT.